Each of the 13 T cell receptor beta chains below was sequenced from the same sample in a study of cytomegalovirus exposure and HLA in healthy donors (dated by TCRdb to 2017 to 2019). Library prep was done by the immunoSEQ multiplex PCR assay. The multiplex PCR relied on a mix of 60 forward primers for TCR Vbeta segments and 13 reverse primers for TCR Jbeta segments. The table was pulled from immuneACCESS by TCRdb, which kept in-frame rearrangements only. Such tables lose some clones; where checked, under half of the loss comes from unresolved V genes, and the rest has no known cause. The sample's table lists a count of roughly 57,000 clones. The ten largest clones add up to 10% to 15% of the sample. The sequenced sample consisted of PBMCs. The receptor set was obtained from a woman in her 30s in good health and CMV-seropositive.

CDR3 sequence reads: CASSAGPGGEITEAFF. CDR3 coding DNA: TGTGCCAGCAGCGCAGGTCCGGGGGGCGAGATCACTGAAGCTTTCTTT. The chain has TRBV9 and TRBJ1-1; D perhaps matches TRBD1 (6 bases). This CDR3 comprises 16 residues. The V end lost 3 bases, the J end lost 4 bases, and 19 bases lay between the germline ends. The germline V gene has CDR1 SGDLS and CDR2 YYNGEE. Combining the CDR3 with reference TRBV9 and TRBJ1-1 gives the whole variable domain DSGVTQTPKHLITATGQRVTLRCSPRSGDLSVYWYQQSLDQGLQFLIQYYNGEERAKGNILERFSAQQFPDLHSELNLSSLELGDSALYFCASSAGPGGEITEAFFGQGTRLTVV.

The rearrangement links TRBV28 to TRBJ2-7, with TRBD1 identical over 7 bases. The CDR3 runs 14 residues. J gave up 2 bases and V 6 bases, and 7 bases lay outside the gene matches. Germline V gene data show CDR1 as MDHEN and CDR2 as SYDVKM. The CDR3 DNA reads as TGTGCCAGCAGGCGAGCCGACAGGGCCTACGAGCAGTACTTC. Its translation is CASRRADRAYEQYF.

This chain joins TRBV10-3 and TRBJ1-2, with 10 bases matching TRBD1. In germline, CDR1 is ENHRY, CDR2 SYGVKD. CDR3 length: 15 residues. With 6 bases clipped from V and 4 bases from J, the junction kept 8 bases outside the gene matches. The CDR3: CAIRGGDRGPYGYTF. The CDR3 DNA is TGTGCCATCAGGGGAGGGGACAGGGGCCCCTATGGCTACACCTTC.

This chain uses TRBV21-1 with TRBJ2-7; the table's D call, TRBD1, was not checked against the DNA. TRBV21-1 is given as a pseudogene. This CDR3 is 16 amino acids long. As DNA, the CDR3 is TGTGCCAGCAGCAGAACTCTCGTGGACAGGGGGAACGAGCAGTACTTC. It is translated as CASSRTLVDRGNEQYF.

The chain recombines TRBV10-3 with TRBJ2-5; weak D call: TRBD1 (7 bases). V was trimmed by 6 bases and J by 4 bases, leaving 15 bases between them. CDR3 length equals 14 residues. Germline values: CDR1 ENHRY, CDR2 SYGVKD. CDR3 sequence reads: CAISPRGDRETQYF. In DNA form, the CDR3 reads TGTGCCATCAGCCCCAGGGGGGACCGAGAGACCCAGTACTTC.

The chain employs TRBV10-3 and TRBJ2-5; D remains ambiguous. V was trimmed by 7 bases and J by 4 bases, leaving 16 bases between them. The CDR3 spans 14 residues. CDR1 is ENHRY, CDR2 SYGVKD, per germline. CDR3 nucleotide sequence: TGTGCCATCAAGGCGGAACTCCGCGGAGAGACCCAGTACTTC. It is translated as CAIKAELRGETQYF.

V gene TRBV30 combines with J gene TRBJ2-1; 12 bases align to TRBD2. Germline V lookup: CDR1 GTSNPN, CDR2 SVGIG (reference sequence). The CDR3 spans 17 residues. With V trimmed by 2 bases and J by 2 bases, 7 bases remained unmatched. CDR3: CAWSPRLAGVPYNEQFF. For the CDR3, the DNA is TGTGCCTGGAGTCCCAGACTAGCGGGAGTTCCCTACAATGAGCAGTTCTTC.

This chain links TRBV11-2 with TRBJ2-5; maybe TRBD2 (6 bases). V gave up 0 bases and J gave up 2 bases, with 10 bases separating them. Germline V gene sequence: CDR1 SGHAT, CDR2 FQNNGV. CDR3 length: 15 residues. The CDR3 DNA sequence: TGTGCCAGCAGCTTAGAGGTCGGGAGACAAGAGACCCAGTACTTC. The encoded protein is CASSLEVGRQETQYF.

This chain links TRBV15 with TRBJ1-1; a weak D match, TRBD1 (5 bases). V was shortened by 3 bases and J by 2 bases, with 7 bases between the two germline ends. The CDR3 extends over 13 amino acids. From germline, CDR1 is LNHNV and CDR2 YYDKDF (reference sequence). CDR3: CATSRTANTEAFF. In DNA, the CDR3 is TGTGCCACCAGCAGGACAGCTAACACTGAAGCTTTCTTT. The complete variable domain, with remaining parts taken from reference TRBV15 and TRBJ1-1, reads DAMVIQNPRYQVTQFGKPVTLSCSQTLNHNVMYWYQQKSSQAPKLLFHYYDKDFNNEADTPDNFQSRRPNTSFCFLDIRSPGLGDTAMYLCATSRTANTEAFFGQGTRLTVV.

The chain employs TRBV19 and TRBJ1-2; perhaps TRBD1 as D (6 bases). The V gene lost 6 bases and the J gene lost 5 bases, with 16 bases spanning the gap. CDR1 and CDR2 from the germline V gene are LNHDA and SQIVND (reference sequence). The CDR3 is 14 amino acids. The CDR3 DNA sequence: TGTGCCAGTAGGACCGGGACAACTCTATATGGCTACACCTTC. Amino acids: CASRTGTTLYGYTF.

CDR3 sequence: CASSVAGGTYEQYF. In DNA, the CDR3 is TGTGCCAGCAGCGTAGCGGGAGGCACCTACGAGCAGTACTTC. This rearrangement joins TRBV9 to TRBJ2-7, with TRBD2 matching over 7 bases. V was clipped by 0 bases and J by 2 bases; unmatched bases: 2. This CDR3 comprises 14 residues. Germline CDR1 and CDR2: SGDLS and YYNGEE.

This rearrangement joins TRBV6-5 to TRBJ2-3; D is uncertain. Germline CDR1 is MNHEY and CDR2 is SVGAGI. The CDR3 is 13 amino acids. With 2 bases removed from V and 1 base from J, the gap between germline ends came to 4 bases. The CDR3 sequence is CASSYGRTDTQYF. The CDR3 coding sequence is TGTGCCAGCAGTTACGGGCGCACAGATACGCAGTATTTT.

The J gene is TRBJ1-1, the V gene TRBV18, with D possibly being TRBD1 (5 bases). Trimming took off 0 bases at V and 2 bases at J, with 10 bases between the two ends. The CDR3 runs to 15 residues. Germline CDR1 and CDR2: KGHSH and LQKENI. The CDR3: CASSPPLGVNTEAFF. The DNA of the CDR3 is TGTGCCAGCTCACCACCCTTAGGGGTAAACACTGAAGCTTTCTTT. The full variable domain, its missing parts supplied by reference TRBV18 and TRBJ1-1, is NAGVMQNPRHLVRRRGQEARLRCSPMKGHSHVYWYRQLPEEGLKFMVYLQKENIIDESGMPKERFSAEFPKEGPSILRIQQVVRGDSAAYFCASSPPLGVNTEAFFGQGTRLTVV.